The next 10 T cell receptor beta chains were all read from a single sample in a study of identical twins. TCRdb processed the 5' RACE reads anew with MiXCR; each CDR3 protein has one entry. The repertoire includes 600,000 to 850,000 distinct CDR3 sequences, around a sixth of them detected once, and around 13% sits in the top ten. These data were also reused for a study on T cells expressing NK-cell markers.

The sequencing input was PBMCs. The receptors derive from a woman aged 18-29 years in good health.

This rearrangement joins TRBV11-2 to TRBJ1-6; no clear D gene. Looked up from germline, CDR1 is SGHAT and CDR2 is FQNNGV. The CDR3 covers 18 residues. Trimming pared 3 bases from V and 6 bases from J, leaving 21 bases between. The CDR3 DNA sequence: TGTGCCAGCAGCTTGCACAGTGCGAGTTCTCCCGGTAATTCACCCCTCCACTTT. This codes for CASSLHSASSPGNSPLHF.

In this sample, this clonotype turned up a few times. This sequence joins TRBV12-5 and TRBJ2-5; the D gene could be TRBD1 or TRBD2 (6 bases each). Germline CDR1 and CDR2: LGHNT and FRNRAP. The CDR3 is 17 amino acids. Deletions cut 4 bases from V and 4 bases from J, with 22 bases between. The DNA of the CDR3 is TGTGCTAGTGGTTCCACCCAACAGGGAGGAATTCGAGAGACCCAGTACTTC. It codes for CASGSTQQGGIRETQYF.

This clonotype has more than one count but fewer than ten. This sequence joins TRBV4-2 and TRBJ2-1; D is unclear. The V gene lost 0 bases and the J gene lost 0 bases, with 12 bases spanning the gap. The CDR3 length is 17 residues. Germline V gene data show CDR1 as LGHNA and CDR2 as YNFKEQ. The CDR3 coding sequence is TGTGCCAGCAGCCAAGATCAAGGACCCCGCTCCTACAATGAGCAGTTCTTC. Translating gives CASSQDQGPRSYNEQFF.

The rearrangement links TRBV7-9 to TRBJ1-1; perhaps TRBD1 as D (6 bases). The CDR3 is made up of 15 amino acids. Germline CDR1 reads SEHNR; CDR2 reads FQNEAQ (reference sequence). V gave up 4 bases and J gave up 4 bases, with 16 bases separating them. The CDR3 here is CASSSTGRFGTEAFF. The CDR3 region has the DNA TGTGCCAGCAGCTCCACAGGGAGGTTTGGCACTGAAGCTTTCTTT.

The chain has TRBV12-3 or TRBV12-4 and TRBJ1-4; 9 positions match TRBD1. This CDR3 spans 14 amino acids. V trimming: 5 bases; J trimming: 8 bases; junction bases outside the gene matches: 6. CDR3 in amino acids: CASSIRQGGEKLFF. Here the CDR3 DNA reads TGTGCCAGCAGTATAAGACAGGGGGGCGAAAAACTGTTTTTT.

This chain connects TRBV15 to TRBJ2-1; D could derive from TRBD1 or TRBD2 (5 bases each). Germline V gives CDR1 LNHNV, CDR2 YYDKDF (reference sequence). V was clipped by 3 bases and J by 3 bases, with 15 bases between them. The CDR3 sequence is 16 residues long. CDR3 protein: CATSRGVKAHYNEQFF. CDR3 coding DNA: TGTGCCACCAGCAGGGGGGTAAAAGCTCACTACAATGAGCAGTTCTTC.

This clonotype has only a few counts. This chain links TRBV7-9 with TRBJ2-7; 9 bases map to TRBD1. The ends lost 7 bases at V and 2 bases at J; junction bases unmatched: 3. This CDR3 has 13 amino acids. The germline CDR1 and CDR2 sequences are SEHNR and FQNEAQ (reference sequence). Here the CDR3 reads CASTGQGPYEQYF. Here the CDR3 DNA reads TGTGCCAGCACCGGACAGGGGCCCTACGAGCAGTACTTC. Variable domain in full (rest from reference TRBV7-9 and TRBJ2-7): DTGVSQNPRHKITKRGQNVTFRCDPISEHNRLYWYRQTLGQGPEFLTYFQNEAQLEKSRLLSDRFSAERPKGSFSTLEIQRTEQGDSAMYLCASTGQGPYEQYFGPGTRLTVT.

The V and J genes are TRBV7-8 and TRBJ2-3; 11 nucleotides match TRBD2. Trimming cost V 3 bases and J 5 bases; bases outside gene matches: 4. The CDR3 extends over 15 amino acids. Germline loops: CDR1 SGHVS, CDR2 FQNEAQ. The CDR3 DNA follows: TGTGCCAGCAGCTTGACTAGCGGGAATCGAGATACGCAGTATTTT. It is translated as CASSLTSGNRDTQYF.

This sequence joins TRBV14 and TRBJ1-3; D ambiguous. The CDR3 is 15 residues long. Deletions cut 2 bases from V and 8 bases from J, with 16 bases between. Germline V gene sequence: CDR1 SGHDN, CDR2 FVKESK. The CDR3 sequence is CASSQNSPPEDTIYF. The CDR3 DNA sequence: TGTGCCAGCAGCCAAAATTCCCCGCCTGAGGACACCATATATTTT.

The rearrangement uses TRBV29-1 and TRBJ1-2; D remains ambiguous. The CDR3 spans 11 residues. Trimming took 2 bases from V and 4 from J, leaving 5 bases between them. Per germline, CDR1 SQVTM and CDR2 ANQGSEA. CDR3: CSVEQRYGYTF. CDR3 sequence (DNA): TGCAGCGTTGAACAGCGCTATGGCTACACCTTC.